Listed below are T cell receptor beta chains from one sample, sequenced in a study of shared clonotypes between healthy human individuals. Clones were read by immunoSEQ multiplex PCR, and TCRdb kept only the in-frame ones, dropping some. The sample lists around 500,000 clones; around 79% were seen once. The sample consisted of PBMCs. All receptors derive from a woman aged 40 to 50 in good health. Some clones in this sample may be carry-over from other donors' samples. The CDR3 runs from the conserved cysteine through the conserved F or W. A D gene is named only where the DNA matches it firmly. Some rows have no size entry. The others give once, few or many, or a class for an expanded clone.

v_gene	d_gene	len	abundance	j_gene	CDR3nt	CDR3aa
TRBV7-9	TRBD1	12	once	TRBJ1-4	TGTGCCAGCAGGGGGACAGATGAAAAACTGTTTTTT	CASRGTDEKLFF
TRBV7-9	.	14	.	TRBJ2-7	TGTGCCAGCAGCTTATGGTCTACCTCCTACGAGCAGTACTTC	CASSLWSTSYEQYF
TRBV4-1	.	18	.	TRBJ1-3	TGCGCCAGCAGCCGGACCCCGAGTTGGGGACTTTCTGGAAACACCATATATTTT	CASSRTPSWGLSGNTIYF
TRBV28	TRBD1	16	.	TRBJ1-5	TGTGCCAGCAGTCAACAGGGGCTATATAGCAATCAGCCCCAGCATTTT	CASSQQGLYSNQPQHF
TRBV7-9	TRBD2	15	few	TRBJ2-7	TGTGCCAGCAGCCCGCAGGGTAGCGGGGGGAACGAGCAGTACTTC	CASSPQGSGGNEQYF
TRBV7-3	TRBD1	15	.	TRBJ2-1	TGTGCCAGCAGCTTAGGACAGGGACTCTACAATGAGCAGTTCTTC	CASSLGQGLYNEQFF
TRBV6-4	TRBD1	15	.	TRBJ2-2	TGTGCCAGCAGTGAGACAGGGTCGGACACCGGGGAGCTGTTTTTT	CASSETGSDTGELFF
TRBV9	.	15	few	TRBJ2-1	TGTGCCAGCAGCGAGAGGGGGGTACCCTACAATGAGCAGTTCTTC	CASSERGVPYNEQFF
TRBV18	TRBD1	14	.	TRBJ1-2	TGTGCCAGCTCACCTGGGACAGGGAACTATGGCTACACCTTC	CASSPGTGNYGYTF
TRBV28	TRBD1	15	.	TRBJ2-7	TGTGCCAGCAGTTACCAGGGGGCTCAGCCCTACGAGCAGTACTTC	CASSYQGAQPYEQYF
TRBV2	.	14	few	TRBJ1-4	TGTGCCAGCAGTGATCAGGGGTCTAATGAAAAACTGTTTTTT	CASSDQGSNEKLFF
TRBV5-1	TRBD2	17	.	TRBJ2-1	TGCGCCAGCAGCTTGACCACTAGCGGGAGGGGCTACAATGAGCAGTTCTTC	CASSLTTSGRGYNEQFF
TRBV28	.	17	.	TRBJ1-4	TGTGCCAGCAGTTCCTCCGGGACGGTTAGTTTTAATGAAAAACTGTTTTTT	CASSSSGTVSFNEKLFF
TRBV28	TRBD2	14	.	TRBJ2-7	TGTGCCAGCAGATCCAGCGGGAGTTCGGAGGGGCAGTACTTC	CASRSSGSSEGQYF
TRBV7-2	.	15	once	TRBJ1-2	TGTGCCAGCAGCTTCCCCACAAGGCGTAACTATGGCTACACCTTC	CASSFPTRRNYGYTF
TRBV7-2	TRBD1	15	.	TRBJ1-5	TGTGCCAGCAGCCCTGACAGGGGTAGCAATCAGCCCCAGCATTTT	CASSPDRGSNQPQHF
TRBV28	TRBD1	14	.	TRBJ1-1	TGTGCCAGCAGTGACCCGGGACAGGGCACTGAAGCTTTCTTT	CASSDPGQGTEAFF
TRBV7-2	.	13	.	TRBJ1-5	TGTGCCAGCAGCCCTAGAGGCAATCAGCCCCAGCATTTT	CASSPRGNQPQHF
TRBV7-3	.	13	.	TRBJ1-1	TGTGCCAGCAGCTTTAGCATGAACACTGAAGCTTTCTTT	CASSFSMNTEAFF
TRBV18	.	14	.	TRBJ1-2	TGTGCCAGCTCACAGTCGACAGCAAACTATGGCTACACCTTC	CASSQSTANYGYTF
TRBV15	.	15	.	TRBJ1-4	TGTGCCACCAGCATGACGGATTCCGGTAATGAAAAACTGTTTTTT	CATSMTDSGNEKLFF
TRBV18	.	14	.	TRBJ1-4	TGTGCCAGCTCACCGATTGGGAGGAATGAAAAACTGTTTTTT	CASSPIGRNEKLFF
TRBV28	TRBD2	15	.	TRBJ2-1	TGTGCCAGCAACCTTAGCGGGAGGGGGTACAATGAGCAGTTCTTC	CASNLSGRGYNEQFF
TRBV28	.	15	.	TRBJ2-2	TGTGCCAGCAGGGGGGACCTCGGCGACACCGGGGAGCTGTTTTTT	CASRGDLGDTGELFF
TRBV28	.	14	.	TRBJ2-7	TGTGCCAGCAGTCCCCTGGACGAGGGGTTCGAGCAGTACTTC	CASSPLDEGFEQYF
TRBV28	.	11	.	TRBJ2-3	TGTGCCAGCAGCCCCATGGATACGCAGTATTTT	CASSPMDTQYF